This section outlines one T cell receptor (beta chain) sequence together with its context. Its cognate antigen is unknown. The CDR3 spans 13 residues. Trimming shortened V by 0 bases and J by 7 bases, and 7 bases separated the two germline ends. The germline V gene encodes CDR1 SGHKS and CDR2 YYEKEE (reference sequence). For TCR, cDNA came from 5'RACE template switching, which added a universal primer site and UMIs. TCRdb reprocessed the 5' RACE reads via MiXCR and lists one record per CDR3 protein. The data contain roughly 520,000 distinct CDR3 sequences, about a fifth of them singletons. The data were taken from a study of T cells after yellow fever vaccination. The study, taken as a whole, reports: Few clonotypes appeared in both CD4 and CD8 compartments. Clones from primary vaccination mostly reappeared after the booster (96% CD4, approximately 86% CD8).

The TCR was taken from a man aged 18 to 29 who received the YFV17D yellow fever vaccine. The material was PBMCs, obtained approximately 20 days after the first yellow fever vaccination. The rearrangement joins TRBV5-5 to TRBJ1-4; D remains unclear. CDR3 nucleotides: TGTGCCAGCAGCTTGGCCATGAGTGAAAAACTGTTTTTT. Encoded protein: CASSLAMSEKLFF.